This is a list of T cell receptor beta chains from one sample in a study of cytomegalovirus exposure and HLA in healthy donors. Only in-frame clones appear in the TCRdb table, and some are missing; sequencing was by immunoSEQ multiplex PCR. The table shows about 130,000 clones, with approximately 77% occurring only once. The source material was PBMCs. Receptors originate from a woman aged 35 to 49 in good health and CMV-seronegative. The CDR3 runs from the conserved cysteine through the conserved F or W. D genes are given only for firm matches. Expanded clones get a size class; other rows say once, few or many, or leave the size out.

D: -; size: -; V: TRBV30; J: TRBJ1-2; CDR3: CAWRSSYGYTF; DNA: TGTGCCTGGAGGTCCAGCTATGGCTACACCTTC
D: TRBD2; size: -; V: TRBV7-9; J: TRBJ2-3; CDR3: CASSSGTSGPDTQYF; DNA: TGTGCCAGCAGCTCCGGGACTAGCGGCCCAGATACGCAGTATTTT
D: TRBD1; size: -; V: TRBV28; J: TRBJ1-2; CDR3: CASSFPSPGGSYGYTF; DNA: TGTGCCAGCAGTTTCCCTTCCCCAGGGGGGAGCTATGGCTACACCTTC
D: TRBD2; size: -; V: TRBV27; J: TRBJ2-3; CDR3: CASSLSPPMVGGGGVGDTQYF; DNA: TGTGCCAGCAGTTTATCTCCCCCCATGGTCGGGGGCGGGGGGGTCGGAGATACGCAGTATTTT
D: TRBD2; size: once; V: TRBV9; J: TRBJ2-7; CDR3: CASSVGEGPSSYEQYF; DNA: TGTGCCAGCAGCGTAGGGGAGGGGCCGAGCTCCTACGAGCAGTACTTC
D: -; size: -; V: TRBV6-5; J: TRBJ1-4; CDR3: CASSYDFATNEKLFF; DNA: TGTGCCAGCAGTTACGACTTTGCAACTAATGAAAAACTGTTTTTT
D: TRBD1; size: -; V: TRBV19; J: TRBJ1-5; CDR3: CASTVGTGPNNNDQPQHF; DNA: TGTGCCAGTACAGTTGGGACAGGGCCCAACAACAACGATCAGCCCCAGCATTTT
D: -; size: once; V: TRBV6-5; J: TRBJ1-3; CDR3: CASRIRDTIYF; DNA: TGTGCCAGCAGAATACGGGACACCATATATTTT
D: -; size: -; V: TRBV4-3; J: TRBJ2-4; CDR3: CASSQDVELAKNIQYF; DNA: TGCGCCAGCAGCCAAGACGTAGAGCTAGCCAAAAACATTCAGTACTTC
D: TRBD2; size: -; V: TRBV5-6; J: TRBJ2-7; CDR3: CASSFPGRTYEQYF; DNA: TGTGCCAGCAGCTTTCCCGGGAGGACCTACGAGCAGTACTTC
D: -; size: -; V: TRBV6-1; J: TRBJ1-2; CDR3: CASSEAQFLGYTF; DNA: TGTGCCAGCAGTGAAGCTCAGTTTTTGGGCTACACCTTC
D: TRBD1; size: -; V: TRBV28; J: TRBJ1-2; CDR3: CASSLPRQGSNYGYTF; DNA: TGTGCCAGCAGTCTCCCCCGACAGGGGAGTAACTATGGCTACACCTTC
D: TRBD1; size: -; V: TRBV7-8; J: TRBJ1-2; CDR3: CASSAMGTGVNYGYTF; DNA: TGTGCCAGCAGCGCCATGGGGACAGGAGTTAACTATGGCTACACCTTC
D: -; size: -; V: TRBV6-5; J: TRBJ1-1; CDR3: CASTRTVRGTEAFF; DNA: TGTGCCAGCACTCGGACGGTGAGGGGGACTGAAGCTTTCTTT
D: TRBD1; size: few; V: TRBV15; J: TRBJ1-1; CDR3: CATSRDGRGPEAFF; DNA: TGTGCCACCAGCAGAGATGGAAGGGGGCCTGAAGCTTTCTTT
D: -; size: -; V: TRBV5-1; J: TRBJ2-5; CDR3: CASSFSGAPLETQYF; DNA: TGCGCCAGCAGCTTCTCAGGGGCCCCATTGGAGACCCAGTACTTC
D: -; size: -; V: TRBV5-1; J: TRBJ2-1; CDR3: CASSPDGSSYNEQFF; DNA: TGCGCCAGCAGCCCGGATGGGAGCTCCTACAATGAGCAGTTCTTC
D: -; size: -; V: TRBV7-2; J: TRBJ2-1; CDR3: CASSLALGRENEQFF; DNA: TGTGCCAGCAGCTTAGCGTTGGGCAGGGAAAATGAGCAGTTCTTC
D: -; size: -; V: TRBV9; J: TRBJ1-2; CDR3: CASSVAGGYGYTF; DNA: TGTGCCAGCAGCGTAGCCGGGGGCTATGGCTACACCTTC
D: TRBD1; size: -; V: TRBV4-1; J: TRBJ1-1; CDR3: CASSQVQGGTEAFF; DNA: TGCGCCAGCAGCCAAGTTCAGGGGGGCACTGAAGCTTTCTTT
D: -; size: few; V: TRBV5-4; J: TRBJ1-2; CDR3: CASSLEQRDGYTF; DNA: TGTGCCAGCAGCTTGGAACAGAGGGATGGCTACACCTTC
D: TRBD2; size: -; V: TRBV6-5; J: TRBJ2-1; CDR3: CASGLAGGPAFF; DNA: TGTGCTTCCGGACTAGCGGGGGGGCCGGCGTTCTTC
D: -; size: -; V: TRBV7-9; J: TRBJ2-1; CDR3: CASSSLTGRYEQFF; DNA: TGTGCCAGCAGCTCATTGACAGGGAGGTATGAGCAGTTCTTC
D: TRBD2; size: once; V: TRBV5-1; J: TRBJ2-7; CDR3: CASSPGLAASEQYF; DNA: TGCGCCAGCAGCCCGGGACTAGCTGCCTCCGAGCAGTACTTC
D: TRBD1; size: medium-sized; V: TRBV7-2; J: TRBJ1-5; CDR3: CASSLIFGTGDSNQPQHF; DNA: TGTGCCAGCAGCTTAATTTTCGGGACAGGGGATAGCAATCAGCCCCAGCATTTT
D: TRBD1; size: -; V: TRBV27; J: TRBJ1-2; CDR3: CASSSPGTGGYGYTF; DNA: TGTGCCAGCAGTTCCCCCGGGACAGGAGGCTATGGCTACACCTTC
D: -; size: -; V: TRBV2; J: TRBJ2-3; CDR3: CASSEAGTDTDTQYF; DNA: TGTGCCAGCAGTGAAGCTGGGACTGATACAGATACGCAGTATTTT
D: -; size: -; V: TRBV11-1; J: TRBJ1-2; CDR3: CASSLSGRPNYGYTF; DNA: TGTGCCAGCAGCTTAAGCGGACGGCCTAACTATGGCTACACCTTC
D: -; size: -; V: TRBV28; J: TRBJ1-4; CDR3: CASRGPGPRGEKLFF; DNA: TGTGCCAGCAGGGGACCGGGCCCAAGGGGGGAAAAACTGTTTTTT
D: TRBD1; size: -; V: TRBV5-1; J: TRBJ1-4; CDR3: CASSWAPGTGGEKLFF; DNA: TGCGCCAGCAGCTGGGCCCCCGGAACAGGGGGTGAAAAACTGTTTTTT
D: TRBD2; size: once; V: TRBV5-4; J: TRBJ2-1; CDR3: CASSLRLAGAPEQFF; DNA: TGTGCCAGCAGCCTACGACTAGCGGGGGCTCCCGAGCAGTTCTTC
D: -; size: -; V: TRBV6-5; J: TRBJ2-2; CDR3: CASLQGGDTGELFF; DNA: TGTGCCAGTTTACAGGGGGGGGACACCGGGGAGCTGTTTTTT
D: -; size: -; V: TRBV7-8; J: TRBJ2-3; CDR3: CASSLAIGTDTQYF; DNA: TGTGCCAGCAGCTTAGCCATAGGCACAGATACGCAGTATTTT
D: TRBD1; size: -; V: TRBV23-1; J: TRBJ1-5; CDR3: CASSQWASPQGYQPQHF; DNA: TGCGCCAGCAGTCAATGGGCCAGCCCACAGGGGTATCAGCCCCAGCATTTT
D: -; size: few; V: TRBV27; J: TRBJ1-4; CDR3: CASSLRGTNEKLFF; DNA: TGTGCCAGCAGTTTGAGGGGGACTAATGAAAAACTGTTTTTT
D: TRBD1; size: -; V: TRBV27; J: TRBJ1-5; CDR3: CASSHRQGGNQPQHF; DNA: TGTGCCAGCAGTCACAGACAGGGGGGCAATCAGCCCCAGCATTTT
D: -; size: -; V: TRBV30; J: TRBJ1-2; CDR3: CAWIRVNYGYTF; DNA: TGTGCCTGGATTCGGGTTAACTATGGCTACACCTTC
D: -; size: -; V: TRBV18; J: TRBJ1-2; CDR3: CASSPVTELHGYTF; DNA: TGTGCCAGCTCACCAGTCACAGAGCTCCATGGCTACACCTTC
D: TRBD1; size: few; V: TRBV9; J: TRBJ2-2; CDR3: CASSLPGQGPTGELFF; DNA: TGTGCCAGCAGCTTGCCGGGACAGGGCCCCACCGGGGAGCTGTTTTTT
D: -; size: -; V: TRBV5-6; J: TRBJ1-4; CDR3: CASSSSIGVPEKLFF; DNA: TGTGCCAGCAGCTCATCAATAGGAGTCCCAGAAAAACTGTTTTTT
D: -; size: -; V: TRBV6-5; J: TRBJ1-1; CDR3: CASSYSSEAFF; DNA: TGTGCCAGCAGTTACTCTAGCGAAGCTTTCTTT
D: -; size: -; V: TRBV11-2; J: TRBJ1-5; CDR3: CASSLGGQADGNQPQHF; DNA: TGTGCCAGCAGCTTAGGTGGACAAGCCGACGGCAATCAGCCCCAGCATTTT
D: -; size: -; V: TRBV7-2; J: TRBJ1-5; CDR3: CASSPRGRQPQHF; DNA: TGTGCCAGCAGCCCACGGGGTCGTCAGCCCCAGCATTTT
D: -; size: -; V: TRBV10-3; J: TRBJ1-1; CDR3: CAISESLGEAEAFF; DNA: TGTGCCATCAGTGAGTCTTTAGGGGAGGCTGAAGCTTTCTTT
D: TRBD2; size: -; V: TRBV6-1; J: TRBJ2-3; CDR3: CASSARLAGRTDTQYF; DNA: TGTGCCAGCAGTGCCCGACTAGCGGGACGCACAGATACGCAGTATTTT
D: TRBD2; size: -; V: TRBV4-1; J: TRBJ2-5; CDR3: CASSQELLRGGGADETQYF; DNA: TGCGCCAGCAGCCAAGAACTTTTGCGGGGCGGGGGGGCTGATGAGACCCAGTACTTC